This entry features one T cell receptor beta chain sequence. CDR3 length equals 13 residues. CDR1 LNHNV and CDR2 YYDKDF come from the germline V gene (reference sequence). V lost 1 base, J lost 8 bases, and 10 bases lay in between. This specimen comes from a study of blood T cells in healthy people across ages. A second PCR of 7 to 11 cycles used a sample-barcoded 5' primer and a J-beta primer mix. TCRdb called the 5' RACE reads again in MiXCR, with one record for every CDR3 protein. The table records approximately 1.5 million distinct CDR3 sequences, roughly 43% of them present only once. The chain links TRBV15 to TRBJ2-3, with D unclear. The sequenced material came from blood. This TCR was sampled from a woman younger than 35 in good health. The CDR3 DNA reads as TGTGCCACCAGCAGAGGAGTTACTGGTACGCAGTATTTT. As protein: CATSRGVTGTQYF.